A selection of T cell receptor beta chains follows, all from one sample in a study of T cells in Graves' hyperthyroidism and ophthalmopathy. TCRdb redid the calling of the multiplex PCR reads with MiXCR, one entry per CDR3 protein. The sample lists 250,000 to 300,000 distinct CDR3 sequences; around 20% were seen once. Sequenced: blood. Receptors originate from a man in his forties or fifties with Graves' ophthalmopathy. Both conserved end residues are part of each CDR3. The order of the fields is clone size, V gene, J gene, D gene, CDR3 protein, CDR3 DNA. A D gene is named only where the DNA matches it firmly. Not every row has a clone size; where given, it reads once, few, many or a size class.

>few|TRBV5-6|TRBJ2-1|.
CASNPGTAGEQFF
TGTGCCAGCAACCCCGGGACAGCGGGTGAGCAGTTCTTC
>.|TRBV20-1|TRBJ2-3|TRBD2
CSADPGTSGVTQYF
TGCAGTGCTGACCCCGGGACTAGCGGGGTGACGCAGTATTTT
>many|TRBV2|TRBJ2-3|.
CASMSGSTDTQYF
TGTGCCAGCATGAGCGGTAGCACAGATACGCAGTATTTT
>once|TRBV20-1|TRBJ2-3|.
CSARGLAPDTQYF
TGCAGTGCTAGGGGTTTAGCCCCAGATACGCAGTATTTT
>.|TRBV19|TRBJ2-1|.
CASSIQGRWVGSYNEQFF
TGTGCCAGTAGTATCCAGGGCAGGTGGGTGGGCTCCTACAATGAGCAGTTCTTC
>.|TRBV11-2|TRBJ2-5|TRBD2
CASSPGRLAGGVQETQYF
TGTGCCAGCAGCCCCGGCAGACTAGCGGGAGGTGTGCAAGAGACCCAGTACTTC
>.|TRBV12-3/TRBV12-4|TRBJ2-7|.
CASSLRLPSYEQYF
TGTGCCAGCAGTTTGCGTCTTCCCTCCTACGAGCAGTACTTC
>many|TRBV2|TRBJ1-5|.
CASSEVTSSNQPQHF
TGTGCCAGCAGTGAAGTCACCTCTAGCAATCAGCCCCAGCATTTT
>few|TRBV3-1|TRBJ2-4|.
CASSQSESIQYF
TGTGCCAGCAGCCAATCGGAGAGCATTCAGTACTTC
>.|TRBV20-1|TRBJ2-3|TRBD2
CSAEPSGRDTQYF
TGCAGTGCTGAACCTAGCGGGAGAGATACGCAGTATTTT
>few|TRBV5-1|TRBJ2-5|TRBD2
CASSPGLAGYETQYF
TGCGCCAGCAGCCCCGGACTAGCGGGATATGAGACCCAGTACTTC